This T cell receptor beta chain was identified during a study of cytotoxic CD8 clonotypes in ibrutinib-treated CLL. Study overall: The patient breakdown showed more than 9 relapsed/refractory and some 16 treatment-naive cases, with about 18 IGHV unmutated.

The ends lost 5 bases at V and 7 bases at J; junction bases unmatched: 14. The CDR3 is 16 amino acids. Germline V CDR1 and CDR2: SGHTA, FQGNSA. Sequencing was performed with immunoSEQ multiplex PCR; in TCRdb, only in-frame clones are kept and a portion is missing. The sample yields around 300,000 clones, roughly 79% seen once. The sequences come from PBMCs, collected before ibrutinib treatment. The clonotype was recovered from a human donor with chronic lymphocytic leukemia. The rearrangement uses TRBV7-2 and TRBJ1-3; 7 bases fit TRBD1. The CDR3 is CASSPPPTGYSNTIYF. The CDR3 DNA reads TGTGCCAGCAGCCCCCCCCCGACAGGGTATAGTAACACCATATATTTT.